This paragraph covers one T cell receptor beta chain sequence. The antigen remains unidentified. cDNA came from around 0.5 to 1 ug RNA primed by random hexamers. From the immunoSEQ multiplex PCR reads, TCRdb called clonotypes with MiXCR, one entry per CDR3 protein. The sample lists 140,000 to 150,000 distinct CDR3 sequences, approximately 93% occurring once. Germline V gene lookup returns CDR1 DFQATT and CDR2 SNEGSKA (reference sequence). V shed 8 bases and J 5 bases; nucleotides not matched to a gene: 19. CDR3 length: 17 amino acids. This record belongs to a study of CD8 T cells in Susac syndrome. Findings and caveats of the study: Acknowledgment was made by the study that its TCR sequencing and HLA analysis involved a relatively small number of individuals.

Negative isolation yielded the CD8+ and CD4+ T cells, while FACS enriched the TEMRA cells. The material sequenced was CD4+ T cells from PBMCs. The chain couples TRBV20-1 to TRBJ2-1, with 9 bases fitting TRBD2. The receptor's source is a human donor in good health. The CDR3 sequence is CSRLRAGGPVSHNEQFF. The CDR3 nucleotides are TGCAGTAGACTACGGGCGGGAGGGCCTGTAAGCCACAATGAGCAGTTCTTC.